The T cell receptor (beta chain) described here comes from a study of T-cell reconstitution after alpha-beta-depleted transplantation in children. The library targeted TCRbeta and was prepared with unique molecular identifiers. One entry per CDR3 protein, called by TCRdb with MiXCR from the PCR reads. The table shows hundreds of thousands of distinct CDR3 sequences, with around 13% occurring only once. This CDR3 region has 16 residues. Germline CDR1 is LNHNV and CDR2 is YYDKDF (reference sequence). Trimming cost V 6 bases and J 4 bases, with 19 bases left between them. The chain joins TRBV15 to TRBJ2-1, with D perhaps matching TRBD2 (5 bases). This clonotype was sampled from a male patient between 5 and 17 years old who had a stem cell transplant for acute myeloid leukemia, so the T cells may come from the graft donor. Sequencing used PBMCs, mostly from graft donor cells, obtained 360 days after TCRalphabeta/CD19-depleted stem cell transplant. CDR3 protein: CATRSSAARPYNEQFF. In nucleotides, the CDR3 is TGTGCCACCAGAAGTAGCGCCGCTCGACCTTACAATGAGCAGTTCTTC.